The 12 T cell receptor beta chains given below trace back to one sample, sequenced in a study of blood T cell repertoires in COVID-19. TCRdb's copy holds only in-frame clones and misses some; the assay was immunoSEQ multiplex PCR. The repertoire holds some 200,000 clones, with approximately 85% as singletons. The sequenced material came from peripheral blood. Receptor source: a woman in her sixties or seventies with COVID-19, enrolled during active disease.

This chain uses TRBV6-2 or TRBV6-3 with TRBJ1-4; 8 nucleotides match TRBD1. The CDR3 covers 15 residues. From germline, CDR1 is MNHEY and CDR2 SVGEGT. V lost 4 bases, J lost 8 bases, and 9 bases stayed unmatched. The CDR3 reads CASSSTDRVFEKLFF. The CDR3 coding sequence is TGTGCCAGCAGTTCGACGGACAGGGTTTTCGAAAAACTGTTTTTT.

This clone was observed once. This chain links TRBV19 with TRBJ2-6; a possible D gene is TRBD2 (6 bases). The V gene lost 5 bases and the J gene lost 5 bases, with 22 bases spanning the gap. The CDR3 is 18 residues long. Germline V lookup: CDR1 LNHDA, CDR2 SQIVND (reference sequence). The DNA for the CDR3 is TGTGCCAGTAGTGCCACGAGGGAGGAAGCCCTCTGGGCCAACGTCCTGACTTTC. This codes for CASSATREEALWANVLTF.

The chain recombines TRBV18 with TRBJ1-1, with D possibly matching TRBD1 (6 bases). Between the trimmed V and J ends, which lost 0 bases and 4 bases, there was a span of 18 bases. CDR3 length: 17 residues. Germline V lookup: CDR1 KGHSH, CDR2 LQKENI. The CDR3 region is CASSPPIARGPATEAFF. In DNA form, the CDR3 reads TGTGCCAGCTCACCACCGATCGCCAGGGGCCCGGCCACTGAAGCTTTCTTT.

This sequence joins TRBV19 and TRBJ2-1, with a weak D call TRBD2 (5 bases). V shed 3 bases and J shed 5 bases, with 8 bases lying between them. Germline CDR1 reads LNHDA; CDR2 reads SQIVND (reference sequence). The CDR3 is 13 residues long. For the CDR3, the DNA is TGTGCCAGTAGTATCGGGCGGGACAATGAGCAGTTCTTC. Its translation: CASSIGRDNEQFF.

The rearrangement links TRBV5-5 to TRBJ1-5; TRBD1 aligns across 8 bases. V dropped 5 bases and J dropped 0; count of bases not matched to a gene: 4. Germline V CDR1 and CDR2: SGHKS, YYEKEE (reference sequence). CDR3 length: 15 amino acids. CDR3 nucleotide sequence: TGTGCCAGCAGGATGGGACAGGATAGCAATCAGCCCCAGCATTTT. Translating it yields CASRMGQDSNQPQHF.

This sequence joins TRBV6-5 and TRBJ1-6; 7 bases fit TRBD1. With 6 bases clipped from V and 11 bases from J, the junction kept 10 bases outside the gene matches. CDR1 is MNHEY and CDR2 is SVGAGI in the germline V gene. The CDR3 loop spans 14 amino acids. The CDR3 reads CASSYTGERAPLHF. The CDR3 bases are TGTGCCAGCAGCTATACAGGGGAGAGGGCACCCCTCCACTTT.

The genes are TRBV5-1 and TRBJ1-3, with D perhaps matching TRBD1 (6 bases). The CDR3 runs 20 residues. V was clipped by 0 bases and J by 0 bases, with 22 bases between them. From germline, CDR1 is SGHRS and CDR2 YFSETQ. The CDR3 is CASSLVGTQATRYSGNTIYF. The CDR3 DNA reads TGCGCCAGCAGCTTGGTCGGGACACAAGCTACCCGCTACTCTGGAAACACCATATATTTT.

J is TRBJ2-7 and V is TRBV19; TRBD1 is a possible D gene (6 bases). Germline CDR1 LNHDA, CDR2 SQIVND (reference sequence). There are 15 residues in the CDR3. The V and J ends lost 1 base and 2 bases respectively, with 12 bases between them. Here the CDR3 DNA reads TGTGCCAGTAGTATAGGGCAGGGGTCCCCCTACGAGCAGTACTTC. The encoded protein is CASSIGQGSPYEQYF.

This chain links TRBV20-1 with TRBJ2-3; D gene uncertain. V was pared by 6 bases and J by 3 bases, with 7 bases between. CDR3 length: 11 amino acids. The germline CDR1 and CDR2 sequences are DFQATT and SNEGSKA (reference sequence). DNA of the CDR3: TGCAGTGCCCCCCGGACAGATACGCAGTATTTT. Encoded protein: CSAPRTDTQYF.

The V and J genes are TRBV11-3 and TRBJ1-2; 7 bases line up with TRBD1. Germline CDR1 reads SGHNT; CDR2 reads YENEEA. J lost 4 bases, V lost 3 bases, and 17 bases had no gene match. The length of the CDR3 is 18 residues. Here the CDR3 DNA reads TGTGCCAGCAGCTTTAGAGGGGGACAGATCGGTATGACCTATGGCTACACCTTC. Encoded protein: CASSFRGGQIGMTYGYTF.

The V call is TRBV21-1, the J call TRBJ1-1. TRBV21-1 is an annotated pseudogene. This CDR3 spans 13 amino acids. DNA of the CDR3: TGTGCCAGCAGCAAAGGAGGGAACACTGAAGCTTTCTTT. As protein: CASSKGGNTEAFF.

The chain uses TRBV27 and TRBJ1-1; 10 bases agree with TRBD1. CDR1 is MNHEY and CDR2 is SMNVEV in the germline V gene (reference sequence). The CDR3 covers 16 residues. Trimming removed 5 bases from V and 5 bases from J; junction bases left unmatched: 11. The CDR3 region has the DNA TGTGCCAGCAGTCCCTACCTGGACAGGGGGAAGACTGAAGCTTTCTTT. Translating gives CASSPYLDRGKTEAFF.